This T cell receptor beta chain derives from a study of beta chain features in type 1 diabetes. Notes on the study in general: Type 1 diabetes patients showed fewer insertions and more deletions at VDJ junctions.

cDNA synthesis used the whole RNA isolate, giving expressed TCRB sequences. Method: immunoSEQ multiplex PCR; TCRdb's copy keeps in-frame clones and lacks some. The sample lists roughly 150,000 clones, around 10% seen once, with around 2.1% in the top ten. With 11 bases removed from V and 10 bases from J, the gap between germline ends came to 14 bases. Germline CDR1 reads ENHRY; CDR2 reads SYGVKD. The CDR3 totals 11 residues. Sorted CD4+ subsets: naive, central memory, regulatory, stem cell-like memory (CD45RO/CCR7/CD25/CD127/CD95/CD27 panel). In the case of this clone: The target antigen is unknown.

Sequencing used central memory CD4+ T cells from blood. The sequence was collected from a man aged 18-30 years in good health. V and J are TRBV10-3 and TRBJ2-2; D possibly corresponds to TRBD1 (5 bases). The CDR3 DNA is TGTGCCTCCAGGGCGATCGAGGAGCTGTTTTTT. Protein: CASRAIEELFF.